Listed below are T cell receptor beta chains from one sample, sequenced in a study of T cells in Graves' hyperthyroidism and ophthalmopathy. From the multiplex PCR reads, TCRdb called clonotypes with MiXCR, one entry per CDR3 protein. The sample contains 350,000 to 400,000 distinct CDR3 sequences, 19% of which appear only once. The specimen was blood. These receptors were obtained from a woman aged 18-30 years with Graves' hyperthyroidism. CDR3s include the opening cysteine and the closing phenylalanine or tryptophan. Each record gives: D gene, V gene, J gene, clone size, CDR3 DNA, CDR3 protein. The D gene is left open where the match is weak. Some rows have no size entry. The others give once, few or many, or a class for an expanded clone.

NA	TRBV20-1	TRBJ1-1	many	TGCAGTGCTAGTTTCCGGGGGACAATAAACACTGAAGCTTTCTTT	CSASFRGTINTEAFF
NA	TRBV10-3	TRBJ1-3	many	TGTGCCATCAGTGAGTCTAGCCGCTCTGGAAACACCATATATTTT	CAISESSRSGNTIYF
NA	TRBV19	TRBJ1-1	NA	TGTGCCAGTAGTATAGGTGACGGGAACACTGAAGCTTTCTTT	CASSIGDGNTEAFF
NA	TRBV12-3/TRBV12-4	TRBJ1-1	many	TGTGCCAGCAGAGCGGGACTCACTGAAGCTTTCTTT	CASRAGLTEAFF
NA	TRBV2	TRBJ1-5	many	TGTGCCAGCAGATCAAGGGTGTTAGGCCAGCCCCAGCATTTT	CASRSRVLGQPQHF
NA	TRBV6-1	TRBJ1-2	few	TGTGCCAGCAGAACACAGGGTGTCTATGGCTACACCTTC	CASRTQGVYGYTF
TRBD2	TRBV5-6	TRBJ2-7	many	TGTGCCAGCAGGAGGCGGGGGAGCTCCTACGAGCAGTACTTC	CASRRRGSSYEQYF
NA	TRBV11-2	TRBJ2-7	many	TGTGCCAGCAGCTACCCCATTTGGACGGGCTCCTACGAGCAGTACTTC	CASSYPIWTGSYEQYF
NA	TRBV25-1	TRBJ2-7	many	TGTGCCAGCAGTGAATCAGGGTCTGGGAACGAGCAGTACTTC	CASSESGSGNEQYF
NA	TRBV7-9	TRBJ1-2	NA	TGTGCCAGCAGCCGGACGGCTTATGGCTACGCCTTC	CASSRTAYGYAF
TRBD2	TRBV2	TRBJ2-2	many	TGTGCCAGCAGGGGTCGGACTAGCAATGGGGAGCTGTTTTTT	CASRGRTSNGELFF
TRBD2	TRBV6-5	TRBJ2-1	NA	TGTGCCAGCAGTTACCTAGCGGGGGGGTGGTATGAGCAGTTCTTC	CASSYLAGGWYEQFF